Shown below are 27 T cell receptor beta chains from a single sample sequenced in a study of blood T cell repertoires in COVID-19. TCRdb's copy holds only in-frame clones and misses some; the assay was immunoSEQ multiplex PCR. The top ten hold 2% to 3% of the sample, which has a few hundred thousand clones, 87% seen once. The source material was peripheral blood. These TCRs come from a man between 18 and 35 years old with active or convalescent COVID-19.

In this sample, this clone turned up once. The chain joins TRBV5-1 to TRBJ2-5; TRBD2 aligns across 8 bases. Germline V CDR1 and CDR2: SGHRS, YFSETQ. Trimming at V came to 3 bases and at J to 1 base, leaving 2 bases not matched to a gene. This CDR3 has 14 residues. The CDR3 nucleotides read TGCGCCAGCAGCTCCGGGACTAGCCAAGAGACCCAGTACTTC. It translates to CASSSGTSQETQYF.

CDR3 protein: CASSFDKSGANVLTF. CDR3 DNA sequence: TGTGCCAGCAGTTTTGACAAATCTGGGGCCAACGTCCTGACTTTC. The chain carries TRBV6-5 and TRBJ2-6, with D hard to call. Germline CDR1 is MNHEY and CDR2 is SVGAGI. The CDR3 length is 15 residues. The V gene lost 4 bases and the J gene lost 1 base, with 8 bases spanning the gap.

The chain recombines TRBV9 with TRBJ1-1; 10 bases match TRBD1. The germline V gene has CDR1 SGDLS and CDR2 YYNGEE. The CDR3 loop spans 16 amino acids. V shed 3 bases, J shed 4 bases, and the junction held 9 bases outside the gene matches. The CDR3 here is CASSAGTGDGGTEAFF. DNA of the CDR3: TGTGCCAGCAGCGCCGGGACAGGGGATGGTGGCACTGAAGCTTTCTTT.

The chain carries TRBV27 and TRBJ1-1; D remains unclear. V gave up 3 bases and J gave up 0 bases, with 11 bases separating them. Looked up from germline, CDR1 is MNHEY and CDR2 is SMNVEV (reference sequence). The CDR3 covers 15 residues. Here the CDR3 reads CASSFRRLMNTEAFF. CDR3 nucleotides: TGTGCCAGCAGTTTCAGGAGGTTAATGAACACTGAAGCTTTCTTT.

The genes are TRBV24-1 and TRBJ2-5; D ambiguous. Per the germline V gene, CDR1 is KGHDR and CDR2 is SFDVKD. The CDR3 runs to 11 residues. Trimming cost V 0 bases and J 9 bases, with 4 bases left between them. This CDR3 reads CATSDLRAQYF. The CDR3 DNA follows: TGTGCCACCAGTGATTTGCGCGCCCAGTACTTC.

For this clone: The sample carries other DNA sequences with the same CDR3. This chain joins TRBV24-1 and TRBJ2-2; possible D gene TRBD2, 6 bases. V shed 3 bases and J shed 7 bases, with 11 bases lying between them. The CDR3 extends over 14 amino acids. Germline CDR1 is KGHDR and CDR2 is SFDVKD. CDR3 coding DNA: TGTGCCACCAGTGATCCCGGACTATTCGGGGAGCTGTTTTTT. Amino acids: CATSDPGLFGELFF.

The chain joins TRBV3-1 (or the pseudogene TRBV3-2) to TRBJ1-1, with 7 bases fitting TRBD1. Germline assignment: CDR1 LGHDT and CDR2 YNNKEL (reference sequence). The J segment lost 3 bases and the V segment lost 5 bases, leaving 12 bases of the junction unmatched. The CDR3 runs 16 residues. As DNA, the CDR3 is TGTGCCAGCAGCTTACAGGGGTCTCGGCTCGACACTGAAGCTTTCTTT. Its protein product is CASSLQGSRLDTEAFF.

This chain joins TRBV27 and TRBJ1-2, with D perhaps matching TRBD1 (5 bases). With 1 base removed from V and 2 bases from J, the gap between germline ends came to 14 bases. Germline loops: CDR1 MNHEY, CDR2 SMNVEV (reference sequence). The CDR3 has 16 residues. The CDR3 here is CASSLLRTSGNYGYTF. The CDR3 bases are TGTGCCAGCAGTTTATTAAGGACATCCGGGAACTATGGCTACACCTTC.

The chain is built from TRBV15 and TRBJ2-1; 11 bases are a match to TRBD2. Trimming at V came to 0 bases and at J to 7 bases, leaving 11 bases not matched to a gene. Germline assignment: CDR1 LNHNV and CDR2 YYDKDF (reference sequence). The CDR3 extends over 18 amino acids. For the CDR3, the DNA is TGTGCCACCAGCAGAGAGCCCCCTAGTAGCGGGGGGGCAAATGAGCAGTTCTTC. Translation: CATSREPPSSGGANEQFF.

The CDR3 loop is CASTREPKNTEAFF. CDR3 sequence (DNA): TGTGCCAGCACACGGGAGCCGAAGAACACTGAAGCTTTCTTT. This chain connects TRBV6-5 to TRBJ1-1; no clear D gene. The germline V gene encodes CDR1 MNHEY and CDR2 SVGAGI. The CDR3 has 14 residues. V was pared by 7 bases and J by 1 base, with 13 bases between.

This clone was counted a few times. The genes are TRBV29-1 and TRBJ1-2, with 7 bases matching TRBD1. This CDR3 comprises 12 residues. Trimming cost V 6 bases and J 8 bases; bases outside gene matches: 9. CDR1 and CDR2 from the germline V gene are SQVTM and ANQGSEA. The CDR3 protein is CSVDDRAEGYTF. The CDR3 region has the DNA TGCAGCGTCGACGACAGGGCGGAAGGCTACACCTTC.

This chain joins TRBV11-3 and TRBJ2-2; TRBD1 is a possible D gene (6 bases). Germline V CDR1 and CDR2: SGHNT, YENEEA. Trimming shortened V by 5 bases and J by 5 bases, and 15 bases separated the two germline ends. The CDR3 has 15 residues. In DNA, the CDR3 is TGTGCCAGCAGCCCCCCCAGGGGAAGAACCGGGGAGCTGTTTTTT. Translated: CASSPPRGRTGELFF.

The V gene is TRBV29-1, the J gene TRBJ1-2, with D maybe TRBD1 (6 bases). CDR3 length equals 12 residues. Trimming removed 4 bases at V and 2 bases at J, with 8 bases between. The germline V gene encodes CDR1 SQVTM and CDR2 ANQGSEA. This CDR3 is CSVGGQNYGYTF. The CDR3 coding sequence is TGCAGCGTTGGGGGGCAGAACTATGGCTACACCTTC. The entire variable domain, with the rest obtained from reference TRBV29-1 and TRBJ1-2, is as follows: SAVISQKPSRDICQRGTSLTIQCQVDSQVTMMFWYRQQPGQSLTLIATANQGSEATYESGFVIDKFPISRPNLTFSTLTVSNMSPEDSSIYLCSVGGQNYGYTFGSGTRLTVV.

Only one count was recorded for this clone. DNA of the CDR3: TGTGCCAGCAGTTCGGGACTTCTTCGGAGCTCCTACAATGAGCAGTTCTTC. Protein sequence: CASSSGLLRSSYNEQFF. The chain employs TRBV28 and TRBJ2-1; a weak D match, TRBD2 (6 bases). The V gene lost 4 bases and the J gene lost 0 bases, with 16 bases spanning the gap. This CDR3 is 17 amino acids long. CDR1 is MDHEN, CDR2 SYDVKM, per germline.

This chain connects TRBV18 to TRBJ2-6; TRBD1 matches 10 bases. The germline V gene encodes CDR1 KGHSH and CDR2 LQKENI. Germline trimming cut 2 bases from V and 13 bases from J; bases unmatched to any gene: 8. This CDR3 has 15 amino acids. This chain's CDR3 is CASSPGTGALGVLTF. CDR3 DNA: TGTGCCAGCTCACCAGGGACAGGGGCCTTAGGGGTCCTGACTTTC.

The CDR3: CASSTDRGLAYEQYF. DNA for the CDR3: TGTGCCAGCAGCACGGACAGGGGCCTCGCCTACGAGCAGTACTTC. The rearrangement joins TRBV2 to TRBJ2-7; 9 bases fit TRBD1. Germline lookup yields CDR1 SNHLY and CDR2 FYNNEI. The CDR3 is 15 amino acids. V was clipped by 6 bases and J by 2 bases; unmatched bases: 8.

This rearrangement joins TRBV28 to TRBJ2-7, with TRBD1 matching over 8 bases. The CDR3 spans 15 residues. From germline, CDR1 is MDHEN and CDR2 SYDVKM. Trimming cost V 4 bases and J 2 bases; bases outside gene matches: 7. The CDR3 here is CASSSRTGPPYEQYF. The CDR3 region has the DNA TGTGCCAGCAGTTCCCGGACAGGGCCCCCCTACGAGCAGTACTTC.

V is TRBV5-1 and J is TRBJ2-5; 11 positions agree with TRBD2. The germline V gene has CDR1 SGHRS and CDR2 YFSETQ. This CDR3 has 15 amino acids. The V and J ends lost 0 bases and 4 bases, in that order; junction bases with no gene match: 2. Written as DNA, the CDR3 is TGCGCCAGCAGCTTGGTTAGCGGGGGGGCAGAGACCCAGTACTTC. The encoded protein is CASSLVSGGAETQYF. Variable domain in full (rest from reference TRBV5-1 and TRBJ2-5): KAGVTQTPRYLIKTRGQQVTLSCSPISGHRSVSWYQQTPGQGLQFLFEYFSETQRNKGNFPGRFSGRQFSNSRSEMNVSTLELGDSALYLCASSLVSGGAETQYFGPGTRLLVL.

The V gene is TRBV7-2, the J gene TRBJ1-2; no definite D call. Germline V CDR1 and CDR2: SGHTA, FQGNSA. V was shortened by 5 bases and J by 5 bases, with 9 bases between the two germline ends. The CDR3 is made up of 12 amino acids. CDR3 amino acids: CASSPGVYGYTF. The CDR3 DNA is TGTGCCAGCAGCCCCGGGGTTTATGGCTACACCTTC.

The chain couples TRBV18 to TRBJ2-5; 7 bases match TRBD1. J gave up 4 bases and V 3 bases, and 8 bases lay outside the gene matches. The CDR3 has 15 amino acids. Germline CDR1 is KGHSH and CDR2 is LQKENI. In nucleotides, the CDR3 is TGTGCCAGCTCACCGAGAGACAGGGTGTCAGAGACCCAGTACTTC. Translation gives CASSPRDRVSETQYF.

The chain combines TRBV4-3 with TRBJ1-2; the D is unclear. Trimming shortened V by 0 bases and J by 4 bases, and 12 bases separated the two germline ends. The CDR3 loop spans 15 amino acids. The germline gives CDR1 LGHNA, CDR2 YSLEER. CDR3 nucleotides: TGCGCCAGCAGCCAAGATTTGCAATCAGGCTATGGCTACACCTTC. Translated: CASSQDLQSGYGYTF.

Here the CDR3 reads CASSFRQGARTEQYF. The CDR3 coding sequence is TGTGCCAGCAGTTTTCGACAGGGGGCGAGAACCGAGCAGTACTTC. The chain combines TRBV2 with TRBJ2-7, with 10 bases that match TRBD1. Unmatched junction bases numbered 10, after V lost 5 bases and J lost 6 bases. Germline CDR1 and CDR2: SNHLY and FYNNEI. This CDR3 spans 15 amino acids.

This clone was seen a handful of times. CDR3 in amino acids: CASSLEGAETQYF. CDR3 in DNA: TGCGCCAGCAGCTTGGAGGGGGCGGAAACGCAGTATTTT. The V gene is TRBV5-1, the J gene TRBJ2-3; 7 bases map to TRBD1. The ends lost 0 bases at V and 9 bases at J; junction bases unmatched: 4. Germline lookup yields CDR1 SGHRS and CDR2 YFSETQ. The CDR3 is made up of 13 amino acids.

The DNA of the CDR3 is TGTGCCAGCAGCTTAAACGGGCCAGCCACGGGATCACCCCTCCACTTT. Translation gives CASSLNGPATGSPLHF. The chain combines TRBV7-3 with TRBJ1-6; unclear D gene. V lost 1 base and J lost 10, with 17 bases in between. Germline V gene lookup returns CDR1 SGHTA and CDR2 FQGTGA. The CDR3 has 16 residues.

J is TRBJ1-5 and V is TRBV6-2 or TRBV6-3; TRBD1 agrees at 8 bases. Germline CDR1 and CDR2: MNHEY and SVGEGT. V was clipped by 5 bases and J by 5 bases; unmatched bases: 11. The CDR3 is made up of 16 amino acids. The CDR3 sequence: CASSPAQGGLYQPQHF. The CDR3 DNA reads TGTGCCAGCAGTCCCGCACAGGGGGGACTATATCAGCCCCAGCATTTT.

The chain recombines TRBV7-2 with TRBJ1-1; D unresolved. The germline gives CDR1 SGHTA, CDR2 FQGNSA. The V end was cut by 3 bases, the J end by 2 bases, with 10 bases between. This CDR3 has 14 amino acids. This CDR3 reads CASSFSSGNTEAFF. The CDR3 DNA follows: TGTGCCAGCAGCTTCTCGAGCGGTAACACTGAAGCTTTCTTT.

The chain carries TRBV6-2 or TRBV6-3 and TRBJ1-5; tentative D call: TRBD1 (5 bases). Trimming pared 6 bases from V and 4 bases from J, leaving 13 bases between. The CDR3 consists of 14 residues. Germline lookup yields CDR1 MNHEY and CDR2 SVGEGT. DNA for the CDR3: TGTGCCAGCAGCCGCGACAGTGAAAATCAGCCCCAGCATTTT. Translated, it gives CASSRDSENQPQHF.